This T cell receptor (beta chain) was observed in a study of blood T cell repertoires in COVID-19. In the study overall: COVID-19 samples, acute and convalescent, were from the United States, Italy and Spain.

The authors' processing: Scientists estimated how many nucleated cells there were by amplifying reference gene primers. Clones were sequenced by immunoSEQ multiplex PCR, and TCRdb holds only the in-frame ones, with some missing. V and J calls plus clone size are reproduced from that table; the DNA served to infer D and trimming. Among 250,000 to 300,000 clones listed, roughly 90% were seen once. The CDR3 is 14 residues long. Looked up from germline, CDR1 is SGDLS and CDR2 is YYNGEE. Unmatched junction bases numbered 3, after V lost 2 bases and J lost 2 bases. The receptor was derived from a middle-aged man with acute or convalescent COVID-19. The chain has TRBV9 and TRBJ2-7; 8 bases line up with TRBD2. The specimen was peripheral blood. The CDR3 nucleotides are TGTGCCAGCAGCGTTAGCGGGGACCCCTACGAGCAGTACTTC. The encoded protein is CASSVSGDPYEQYF.